This T cell receptor beta chain emerged from a study of cytomegalovirus exposure and HLA in healthy donors. Study outcomes and limitations: Segments of the TCR beta V type were, in most cases, productive about 87% or about 30% of the time in an earlier analysis. Among TCR beta chains of equal frequency, HLA-associated ones were more clonally expanded in a later analysis. 150 or so TCR beta chains were listed as cytomegalovirus-associated.

Remarks on this clone: Its antigen is currently unknown.

Both 60 Vbeta primers and 13 Jbeta primers went into the PCR. The method was immunoSEQ multiplex PCR; TCRdb's version includes in-frame clones alone and lacks a portion of them. The sample includes about 170,000 clones. The receptor was derived from a woman aged 55-70 years in good health and CMV-seronegative. Sequenced material: PBMCs.

As DNA, the CDR3 is TGTGCCTGGAAGGTCGCGGGACAGAAACCATCCGTTCCTGAAGCTTTCTTT. Its protein is CAWKVAGQKPSVPEAFF. The rearrangement joins TRBV30 to TRBJ1-1, with 7 positions matching TRBD1. Trimming at V came to 4 bases and at J to 6 bases, leaving 20 bases not matched to a gene. The germline V gene encodes CDR1 GTSNPN and CDR2 SVGIG (reference sequence). The CDR3 has 17 residues.